The TCR beta chain described here comes from a study of blood T cells in healthy people across ages. A J-beta primer mix and a sample-barcoded 5' primer were used in a second PCR of roughly 7 to 12 cycles. TCRdb re-called the 5' RACE reads through MiXCR, storing one row per CDR3 protein. The repertoire includes approximately 800,000 distinct CDR3 sequences, about half of them detected once, and 15% to 20% sits in the top ten. Each donor gave ten milliliters of peripheral blood. This clonotype has more than one count but fewer than ten. The germline V gene encodes CDR1 MNHNS and CDR2 SASEGT. Deletions cut 6 bases from V and 5 bases from J, with 9 bases between. The CDR3 is 12 residues long.

V is TRBV6-1 and J is TRBJ2-3; D is uncertain. Source material: blood. The origin of this receptor is an older man in good health. The CDR3 region is CASRTFGDTQYF. In nucleotides, the CDR3 is TGTGCCAGCAGGACGTTCGGAGATACGCAGTATTTT.